This entry is about one TCR beta chain. Its binding antigen is unknown. Per-base qualities were not stored, and no clone one base away is much larger. Libraries were prepared through the immunoSEQ multiplex PCR assay. On the study's bioinformatics: A statistical classification framework was built to diagnose cytomegalovirus status from the catalog of TCR beta chain sequences. As stored in TCRdb, this immuneACCESS dataset retains in-frame rearrangements with V and J assigned. A fraction of the clones does not appear; measured against another copy, unresolved V genes explain less than half of the discrepancy, and the remainder lacks a known reason. V and J calls and clone size are given by that table; D and trimming were obtained from the DNA. In all, the sample holds about 220,000 clones, and almost 90% of those were seen once. About 2.9% of the sample comes from the top ten. Donors formed part of the validation cohort, which comprised approximately 130 subjects and was distinct from the first cohort of 666 subjects.

This sample stems from a study of cytomegalovirus exposure and HLA in healthy donors (dated by TCRdb to between 2016 and 2019). In the study overall: According to a later analysis, the approximately 120 validation repertoires were produced on the same platform as the roughly 600 repertoires of the first cohort. In addition to the first cohort of 500 to 850 subjects, a separate validation cohort of approximately 110 different subjects was used. The study was designed to test whether signatures of past pathogen exposure could be identified by cataloging public T cell receptors. The study combined high-throughput TCR immunosequencing, statistical association of individual TCRs with disease status, and machine learning to predict cytomegalovirus infection status.

Broader findings and caveats from the paper: The validation cohort had no HLA typing available for a later analysis, so co-occurrence within that cohort was assessed over all 120 or so repertoires. In a later analysis, TCRs clustered in the first cohort were found to also tend to co-occur in the 130 or so validation repertoires, with around 94% of cluster scores above 0. In the study, 150 to 200 TCR beta chains were listed as associated with cytomegalovirus. The authors suggested that the approach could potentially be extended to other disease states and immunological phenotypes. Three of the identified cytomegalovirus-associated TCR beta chains were confirmed in vitro to be specific for cytomegalovirus antigens. The classifier was reported to diagnose cytomegalovirus status with high specificity and sensitivity in both the original and validation cohorts. While some public TCRs were present in many individuals, most TCR sequences turned up only very rarely across donors.

Spanning cysteine to phenylalanine, the CDR3 consists of 13 amino acids. The CDR3 DNA has 39 bases and is translated from base 1. CDR1 SGHTS and CDR2 YDEGEE were looked up in the germline V gene. V ends up 5 bases short and J 4 bases short, with an unmatched junction base count of 5. The sequence was collected from a woman between 18 and 29 years old in good health and CMV-seronegative. The sample taken for sequencing was PBMCs. In this chain, TRBV5-8 is recombined with TRBJ2-5; 7 nucleotides in the junction match TRBD1. The nucleotides are TGTGCCAGCAGGTCGACAGGGAGAGAGACCCAGTACTTC. The encoded protein is CASRSTGRETQYF.